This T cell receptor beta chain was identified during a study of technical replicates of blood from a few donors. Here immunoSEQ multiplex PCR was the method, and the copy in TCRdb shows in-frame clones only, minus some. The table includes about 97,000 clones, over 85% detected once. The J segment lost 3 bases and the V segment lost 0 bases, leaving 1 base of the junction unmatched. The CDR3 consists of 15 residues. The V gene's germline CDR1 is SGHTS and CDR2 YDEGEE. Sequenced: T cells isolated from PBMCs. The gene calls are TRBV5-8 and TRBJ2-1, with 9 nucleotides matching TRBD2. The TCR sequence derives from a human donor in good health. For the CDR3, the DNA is TGTGCCAGCAGCTTGGGACTAGCGGACTACAATGAGCAGTTCTTC. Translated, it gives CASSLGLADYNEQFF.